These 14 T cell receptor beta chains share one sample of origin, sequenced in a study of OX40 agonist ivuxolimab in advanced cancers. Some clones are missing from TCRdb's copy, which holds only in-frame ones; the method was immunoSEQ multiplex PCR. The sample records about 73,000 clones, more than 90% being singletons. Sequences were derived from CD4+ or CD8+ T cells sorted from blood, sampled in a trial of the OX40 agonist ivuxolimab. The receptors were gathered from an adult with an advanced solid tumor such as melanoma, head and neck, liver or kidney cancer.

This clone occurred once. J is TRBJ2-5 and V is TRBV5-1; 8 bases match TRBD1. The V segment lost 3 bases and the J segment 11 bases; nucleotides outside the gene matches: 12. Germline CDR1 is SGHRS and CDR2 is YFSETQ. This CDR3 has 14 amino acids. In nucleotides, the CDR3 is TGCGCCAGCAGCTACGGACAGGGAGTTATCGGGCAGTACTTC. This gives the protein CASSYGQGVIGQYF.

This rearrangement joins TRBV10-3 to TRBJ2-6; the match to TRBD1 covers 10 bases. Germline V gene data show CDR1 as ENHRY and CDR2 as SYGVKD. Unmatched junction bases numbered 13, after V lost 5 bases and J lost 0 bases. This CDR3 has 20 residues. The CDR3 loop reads CAISTTWDRGPSSGANVLTF. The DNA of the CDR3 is TGTGCCATCAGTACGACCTGGGACAGGGGTCCGTCCTCTGGGGCCAACGTCCTGACTTTC.

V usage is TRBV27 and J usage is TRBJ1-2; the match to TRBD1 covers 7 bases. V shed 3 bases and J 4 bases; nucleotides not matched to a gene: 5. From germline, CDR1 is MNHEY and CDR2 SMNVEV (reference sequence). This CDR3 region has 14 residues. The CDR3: CASSFSRGGYGYTF. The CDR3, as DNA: TGTGCCAGCAGTTTTTCCAGGGGGGGCTATGGCTACACCTTC.

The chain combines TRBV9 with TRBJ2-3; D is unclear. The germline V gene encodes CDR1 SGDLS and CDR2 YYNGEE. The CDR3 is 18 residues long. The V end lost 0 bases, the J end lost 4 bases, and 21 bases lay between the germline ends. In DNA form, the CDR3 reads TGTGCCAGCAGCGTAGCTGAGTCAACCCTGACGGTCGCAGATACGCAGTATTTT. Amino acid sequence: CASSVAESTLTVADTQYF. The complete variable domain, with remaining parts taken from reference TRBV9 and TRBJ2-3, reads DSGVTQTPKHLITATGQRVTLRCSPRSGDLSVYWYQQSLDQGLQFLIQYYNGEERAKGNILERFSAQQFPDLHSELNLSSLELGDSALYFCASSVAESTLTVADTQYFGPGTRLTVL.

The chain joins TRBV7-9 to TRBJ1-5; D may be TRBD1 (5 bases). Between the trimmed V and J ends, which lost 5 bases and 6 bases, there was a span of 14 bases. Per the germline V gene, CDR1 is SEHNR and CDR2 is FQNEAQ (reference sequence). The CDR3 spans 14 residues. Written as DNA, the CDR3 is TGTGCCAGCAGCCCTGGGGGAACGGGTCAGCCCCAGCATTTT. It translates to CASSPGGTGQPQHF.

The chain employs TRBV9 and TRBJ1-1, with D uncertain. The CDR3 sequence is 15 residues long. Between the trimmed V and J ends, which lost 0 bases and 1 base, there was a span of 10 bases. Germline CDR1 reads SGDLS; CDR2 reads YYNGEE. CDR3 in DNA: TGTGCCAGCAGCGTAGAGGGCAGCCCGAACACTGAAGCTTTCTTT. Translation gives CASSVEGSPNTEAFF. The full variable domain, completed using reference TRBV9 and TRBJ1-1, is DSGVTQTPKHLITATGQRVTLRCSPRSGDLSVYWYQQSLDQGLQFLIQYYNGEERAKGNILERFSAQQFPDLHSELNLSSLELGDSALYFCASSVEGSPNTEAFFGQGTRLTVV.

The CDR3 DNA is TGTGCCAGCAGCCCCCTCTTTAGCAACACTGAAGCTTTCTTT. Protein sequence: CASSPLFSNTEAFF. The J gene is TRBJ1-1, the V gene TRBV9, with D unresolved. The CDR3 consists of 14 residues. CDR1 and CDR2 from the germline V gene are SGDLS and YYNGEE. The V and J ends lost 4 bases and 2 bases respectively, with 12 bases between them.

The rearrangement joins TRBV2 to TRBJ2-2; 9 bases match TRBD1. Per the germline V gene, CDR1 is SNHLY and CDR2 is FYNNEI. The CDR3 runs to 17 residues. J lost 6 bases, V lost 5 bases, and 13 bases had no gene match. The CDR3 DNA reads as TGTGCCAGCAGTACCCACCCCGGGACAGGGATTGCCGGGGAGCTGTTTTTT. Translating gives CASSTHPGTGIAGELFF.

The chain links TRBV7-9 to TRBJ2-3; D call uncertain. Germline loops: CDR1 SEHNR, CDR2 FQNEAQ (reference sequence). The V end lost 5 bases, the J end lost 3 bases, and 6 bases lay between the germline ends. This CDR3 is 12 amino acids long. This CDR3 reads CASSPGTDTQYF. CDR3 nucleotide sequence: TGTGCCAGCAGCCCTGGGACAGATACGCAGTATTTT. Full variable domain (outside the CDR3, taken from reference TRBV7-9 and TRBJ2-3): DTGVSQNPRHKITKRGQNVTFRCDPISEHNRLYWYRQTLGQGPEFLTYFQNEAQLEKSRLLSDRFSAERPKGSFSTLEIQRTEQGDSAMYLCASSPGTDTQYFGPGTRLTVL.

CDR3 coding DNA: TGTGCCAGCAGCGGGGATAGGAATTCACCCCTCCACTTT. Its protein is CASSGDRNSPLHF. The chain joins TRBV11-2 to TRBJ1-6, with D hard to call. Germline CDR1 reads SGHAT; CDR2 reads FQNNGV. Between the trimmed V and J ends, which lost 5 bases and 7 bases, there was a span of 9 bases. This CDR3 contains 13 residues.

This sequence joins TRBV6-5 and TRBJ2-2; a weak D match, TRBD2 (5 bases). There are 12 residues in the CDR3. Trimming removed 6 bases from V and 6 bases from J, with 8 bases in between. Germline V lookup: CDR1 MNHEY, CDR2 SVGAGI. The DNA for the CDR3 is TGTGCCAGCAGGACTAAGGCCGGGGAGCTGTTTTTT. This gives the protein CASRTKAGELFF.

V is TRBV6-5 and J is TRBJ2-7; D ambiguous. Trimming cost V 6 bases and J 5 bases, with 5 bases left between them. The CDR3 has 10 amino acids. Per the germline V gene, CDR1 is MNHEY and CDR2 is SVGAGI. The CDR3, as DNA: TGTGCCAGCAGCCTCCACGAGCAGTACTTC. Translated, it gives CASSLHEQYF.

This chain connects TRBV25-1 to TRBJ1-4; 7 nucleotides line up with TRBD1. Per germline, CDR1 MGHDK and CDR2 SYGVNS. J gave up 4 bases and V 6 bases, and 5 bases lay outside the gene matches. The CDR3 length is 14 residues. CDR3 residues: CASREGQLNEKLFF. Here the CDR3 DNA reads TGTGCCAGCAGGGAGGGACAGCTTAATGAAAAACTGTTTTTT.

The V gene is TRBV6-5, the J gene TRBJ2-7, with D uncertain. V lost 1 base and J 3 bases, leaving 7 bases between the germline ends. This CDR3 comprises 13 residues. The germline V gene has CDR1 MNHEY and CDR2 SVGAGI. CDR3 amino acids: CASSYFGGYEQYF. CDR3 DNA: TGTGCCAGCAGTTACTTCGGCGGCTACGAGCAGTACTTC.